The next 3 T cell receptor beta chains were all read from a single sample in a study of response to subunit inactivated influenza vaccine. One entry per CDR3 protein, called by TCRdb with MiXCR from the RT-PCR reads. The table lists 700,000 to 900,000 distinct CDR3 sequences, 21% of them singletons. The material was PBMCs from blood, obtained about 5 days after vaccination. These receptors came from a man aged 45 to 65 who received an inactivated influenza vaccine.

The chain uses TRBV7-9 and TRBJ2-5; D possibly uses TRBD1 or TRBD2 (5 bases each). The length of the CDR3 is 13 residues. V was clipped by 1 base and J by 12 bases, with 15 bases between them. The germline V gene encodes CDR1 SEHNR and CDR2 FQNEAQ (reference sequence). In DNA, the CDR3 is TGTGCCAGCAGCTTAGTGACTACAGGACCGAAGTACTTC. Amino acids: CASSLVTTGPKYF. The full variable domain, completed using reference TRBV7-9 and TRBJ2-5, is DTGVSQNPRHKITKRGQNVTFRCDPISEHNRLYWYRQTLGQGPEFLTYFQNEAQLEKSRLLSDRFSAERPKGSFSTLEIQRTEQGDSAMYLCASSLVTTGPKYFGPGTRLLVL.

This chain connects TRBV7-2 to TRBJ2-7, with 7 bases identical to TRBD1. V lost 6 bases and J lost 0; bases outside the gene matches: 8. The germline V gene encodes CDR1 SGHTA and CDR2 FQGNSA. The CDR3 consists of 15 residues. CDR3 sequence (DNA): TGTGCCAGCAGGCGGACAGGAGTTAGCTCCTACGAGCAGTACTTC. Amino acids: CASRRTGVSSYEQYF.

This clonotype has a handful of counts. This sequence joins TRBV5-1 and TRBJ1-1, with D unclear. The CDR3 contains 13 residues. Germline assignment: CDR1 SGHRS and CDR2 YFSETQ. The ends were cut back, 2 bases at V and 1 base at J, with 6 bases in the middle. This CDR3 is CASSFRPNTEAFF. The CDR3 nucleotides are TGCGCCAGCAGCTTCCGGCCGAACACTGAAGCTTTCTTT. Drawing the rest from reference TRBV5-1 and TRBJ1-1, the complete variable domain is KAGVTQTPRYLIKTRGQQVTLSCSPISGHRSVSWYQQTPGQGLQFLFEYFSETQRNKGNFPGRFSGRQFSNSRSEMNVSTLELGDSALYLCASSFRPNTEAFFGQGTRLTVV.